This TCR beta chain was profiled in a study of shared clonotypes between healthy human individuals. Memory CD4+ cells were the fraction left after CD45RA+ naive selection. The V gene's germline CDR1 is SGHRS and CDR2 YFSETQ. The CDR3 is made up of 17 amino acids. Losses at the gene ends were 0 bases for V and 0 bases for J; bases not matched to a gene: 4. Several immunoSEQ plates received, in even portions, the genomic DNA of each subset. Sorted subsets were amplified in replicate PCRs using 200 ng DNA, around 30,000 T cell genomes. Method: immunoSEQ multiplex PCR; TCRdb's copy keeps in-frame clones and lacks some. The sample yields about 1.1 million clones, roughly 74% seen once.

Material for sequencing was memory CD4+ T cells from PBMCs. Subset given: CD45RA-negative fraction. The sequence was obtained from a man between 18 and 29 years old in good health. Some clones in this sample may be carry-over from other donors' samples. The rearrangement uses TRBV5-1 and TRBJ2-3; 10 bases align to TRBD2. CDR3 amino acids: CASSLGPTSGSTDTQYF. The CDR3 bases are TGCGCCAGCAGCTTGGGTCCGACTAGCGGGAGCACAGATACGCAGTATTTT. Combining the CDR3 with reference TRBV5-1 and TRBJ2-3 gives the whole variable domain KAGVTQTPRYLIKTRGQQVTLSCSPISGHRSVSWYQQTPGQGLQFLFEYFSETQRNKGNFPGRFSGRQFSNSRSEMNVSTLELGDSALYLCASSLGPTSGSTDTQYFGPGTRLTVL.